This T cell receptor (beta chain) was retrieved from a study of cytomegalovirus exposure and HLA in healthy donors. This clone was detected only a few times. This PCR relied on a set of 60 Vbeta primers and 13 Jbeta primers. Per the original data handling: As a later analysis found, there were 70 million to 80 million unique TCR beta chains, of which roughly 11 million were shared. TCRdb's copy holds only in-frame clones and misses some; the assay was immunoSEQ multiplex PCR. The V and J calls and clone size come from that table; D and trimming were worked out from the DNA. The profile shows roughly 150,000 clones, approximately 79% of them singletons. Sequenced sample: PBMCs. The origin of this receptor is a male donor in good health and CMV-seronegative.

This chain's CDR3 is CASSSGTSGSHEQFF. For the CDR3, the DNA is TGCGCCAGCAGCTCCGGGACTAGCGGGAGCCATGAGCAGTTCTTC. The chain combines TRBV5-1 with TRBJ2-1; 14 nucleotides match TRBD2. V was pared by 3 bases and J by 8 bases, with 4 bases of the junction left unmatched. The CDR3 spans 15 residues. Looked up from germline, CDR1 is SGHRS and CDR2 is YFSETQ.